This T cell receptor beta chain was profiled in a study of blood T cell repertoires in COVID-19. Overall study: The United States, Italy and Spain provided the acute and convalescent COVID-19 samples.

Looked up from germline, CDR1 is SGHTA and CDR2 is FQGNSA. The CDR3 is 16 amino acids. Trimming removed 4 bases from V and 7 bases from J; junction bases left unmatched: 12. Data came from immunoSEQ multiplex PCR; TCRdb stores just in-frame clones and leaves some out. The repertoire includes 90,000 to 150,000 clones, 79% of them detected once, and 3% to 4.5% sits in the top ten. Sequenced material: peripheral blood. This sequence was found in an elderly woman with acute or convalescent COVID-19. The chain uses TRBV7-2 and TRBJ1-4; 7 bases fit TRBD1. This CDR3 reads CASSSRNRGAGEKLFF. The DNA of the CDR3 is TGTGCCAGCAGCTCAAGAAACAGGGGTGCGGGTGAAAAACTGTTTTTT.